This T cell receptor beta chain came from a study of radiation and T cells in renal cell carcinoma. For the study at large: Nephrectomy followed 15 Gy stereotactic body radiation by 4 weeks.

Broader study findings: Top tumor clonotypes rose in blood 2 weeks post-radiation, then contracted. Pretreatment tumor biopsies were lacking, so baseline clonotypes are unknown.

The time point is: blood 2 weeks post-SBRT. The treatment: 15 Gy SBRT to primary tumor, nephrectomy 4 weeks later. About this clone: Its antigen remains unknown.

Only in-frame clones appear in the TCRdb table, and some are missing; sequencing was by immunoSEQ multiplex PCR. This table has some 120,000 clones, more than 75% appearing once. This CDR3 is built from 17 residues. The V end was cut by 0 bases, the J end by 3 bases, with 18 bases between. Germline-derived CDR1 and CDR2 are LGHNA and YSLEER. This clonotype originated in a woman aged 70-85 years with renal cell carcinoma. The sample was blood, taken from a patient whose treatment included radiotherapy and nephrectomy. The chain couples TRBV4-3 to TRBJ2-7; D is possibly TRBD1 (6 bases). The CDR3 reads CASSQDRGLRGLYEQYF. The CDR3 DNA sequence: TGCGCCAGCAGCCAAGATAGGGGGTTAAGAGGGCTCTACGAGCAGTACTTC.